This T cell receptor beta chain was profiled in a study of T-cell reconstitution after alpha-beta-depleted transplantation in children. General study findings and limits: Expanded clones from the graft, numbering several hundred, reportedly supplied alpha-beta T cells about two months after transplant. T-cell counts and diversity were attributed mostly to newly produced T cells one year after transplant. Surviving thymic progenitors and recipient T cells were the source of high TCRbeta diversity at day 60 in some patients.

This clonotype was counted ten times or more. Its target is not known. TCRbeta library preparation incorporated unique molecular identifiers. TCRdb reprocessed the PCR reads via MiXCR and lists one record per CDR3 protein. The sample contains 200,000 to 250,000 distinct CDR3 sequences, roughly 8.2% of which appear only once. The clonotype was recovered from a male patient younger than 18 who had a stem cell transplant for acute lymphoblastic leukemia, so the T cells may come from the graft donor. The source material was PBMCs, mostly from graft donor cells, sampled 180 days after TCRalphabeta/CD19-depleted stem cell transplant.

The DNA for the CDR3 is TGCGCCAGCAGCCCCCGACCGAATCAGCCCCAGCATTTT. Translated, it gives CASSPRPNQPQHF. This chain joins TRBV5-1 and TRBJ1-5; no firm D call. With 4 bases removed from V and 4 bases from J, the gap between germline ends came to 9 bases. The V gene's germline CDR1 is SGHRS and CDR2 YFSETQ. The CDR3 runs to 13 residues.